This T cell receptor beta chain is drawn from a study of blood T cell repertoires in COVID-19. Study background: The United States, Italy and Spain supplied acute and convalescent COVID-19 samples. Sample material is recorded as cDNA or gDNA derived from T cells, B-cell-depleted T cells, or PBMCs.

The authors' processing: Amplification of reference gene primers was used by the study to estimate nucleated cell counts. The method was immunoSEQ multiplex PCR; TCRdb's version includes in-frame clones alone and lacks a portion of them. From that table come the V and J calls and clone size; the DNA was used to work out D and trimming. The sample yields some 36,000 clones, 90% seen once. V shed 3 bases and J shed 4 bases, with 15 bases lying between them. CDR3 length: 15 amino acids. CDR1 MNHEY and CDR2 SVGAGI come from the germline V gene. The receptor's source is a man aged 60-69 years with active or convalescent COVID-19. Sequenced sample: peripheral blood. This chain uses TRBV6-5 with TRBJ1-2, with TRBD1 as a possible D gene (5 bases). CDR3 nucleotides: TGTGCCAGCAGTTATCAGGGCCGGAGGGGCTATGGCTACACCTTC. Amino acids: CASSYQGRRGYGYTF.